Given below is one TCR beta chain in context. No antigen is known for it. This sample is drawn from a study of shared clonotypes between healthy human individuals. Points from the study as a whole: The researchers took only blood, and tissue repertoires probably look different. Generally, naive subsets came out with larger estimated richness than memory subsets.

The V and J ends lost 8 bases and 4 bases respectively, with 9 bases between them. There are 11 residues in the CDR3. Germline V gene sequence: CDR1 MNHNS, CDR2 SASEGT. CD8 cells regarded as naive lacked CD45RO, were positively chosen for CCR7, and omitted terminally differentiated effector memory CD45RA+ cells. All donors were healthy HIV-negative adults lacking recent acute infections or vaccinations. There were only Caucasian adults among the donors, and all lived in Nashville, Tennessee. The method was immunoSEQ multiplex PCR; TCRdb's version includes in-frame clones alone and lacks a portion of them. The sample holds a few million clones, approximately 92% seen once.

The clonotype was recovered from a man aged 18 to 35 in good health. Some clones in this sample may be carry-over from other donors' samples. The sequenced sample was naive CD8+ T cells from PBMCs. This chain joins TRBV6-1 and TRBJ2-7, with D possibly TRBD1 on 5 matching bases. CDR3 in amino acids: CASFKGYEQYF. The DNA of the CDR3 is TGTGCCAGCTTTAAGGGGTACGAGCAGTACTTC.